These 3 T cell receptor beta chains originate from one sample sequenced in a study of blood T cell repertoires in COVID-19. Clones were sequenced by immunoSEQ multiplex PCR, and TCRdb holds only the in-frame ones, with some missing. Here the sample spans around 280,000 clones, around 87% being singletons. The sequencing input was peripheral blood. The receptors come from a man between 65 and 85 years old with acute or convalescent COVID-19.

The rearrangement joins TRBV6-5 to TRBJ1-6, with 7 bases matching TRBD1. There are 14 residues in the CDR3. The V gene end was trimmed by 4 bases and the J gene end by 10 bases; junction bases not matched to a gene: 7. Germline-derived CDR1 and CDR2 are MNHEY and SVGAGI. CDR3 amino acids: CASSSGTEWSPLHF. For the CDR3, the DNA is TGTGCCAGCAGTTCCGGGACAGAATGGTCACCCCTCCACTTT.

V and J are TRBV3-1 (or the pseudogene TRBV3-2) and TRBJ2-5, with unresolved D. Deletions cut 1 base from V and 5 bases from J, with 5 bases between. The CDR3 contains 12 residues. Germline V gene sequence: CDR1 LGHDT, CDR2 YNNKEL (reference sequence). The CDR3 loop reads CASSQVPETQYF. The DNA of the CDR3 is TGTGCCAGCAGCCAAGTTCCGGAGACCCAGTACTTC.

The rearrangement joins TRBV11-2 to TRBJ2-2; 10 bases are shared with TRBD2. The germline CDR1 and CDR2 sequences are SGHAT and FQNNGV. This CDR3 spans 15 amino acids. V gave up 5 bases and J gave up 2 bases; unmatched junction bases: 2. The CDR3 loop is CASSLAGVNTGELFF. The DNA for the CDR3 is TGTGCCAGCAGCCTAGCGGGAGTAAACACCGGGGAGCTGTTTTTT.